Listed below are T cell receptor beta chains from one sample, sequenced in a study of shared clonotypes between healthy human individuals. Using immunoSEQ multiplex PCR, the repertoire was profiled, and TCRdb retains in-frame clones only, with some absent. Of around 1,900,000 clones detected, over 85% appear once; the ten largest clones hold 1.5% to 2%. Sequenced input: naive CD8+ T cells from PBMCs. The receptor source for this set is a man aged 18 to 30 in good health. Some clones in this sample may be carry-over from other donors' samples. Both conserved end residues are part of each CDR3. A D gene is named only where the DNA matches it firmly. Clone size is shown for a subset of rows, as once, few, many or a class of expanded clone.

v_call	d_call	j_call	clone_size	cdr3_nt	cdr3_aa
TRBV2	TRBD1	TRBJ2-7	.	TGTGCCAGCAGCCCTTTTGGACAGGTCCGAGGTCCCTACGAGCAGTACTTC	CASSPFGQVRGPYEQYF
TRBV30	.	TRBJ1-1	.	TGTGCCTGGAGTGGAGCTGAAGCTTTCTTT	CAWSGAEAFF
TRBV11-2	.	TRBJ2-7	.	TGTGCCAGCAGCTTATTGACGGGGCCCTCCTACGAGCAGTACTTC	CASSLLTGPSYEQYF
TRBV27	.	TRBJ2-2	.	TGTGCCAGCAGTGGAGGCCAGCGGGCTGCCGGGGAGCTGTTTTTT	CASSGGQRAAGELFF
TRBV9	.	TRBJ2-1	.	TGTGCCAGCAGCGTAGCCGGGACAGAGCAGTTCTTC	CASSVAGTEQFF
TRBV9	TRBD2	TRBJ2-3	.	TGTGCCAGCAGCGTAGACGGGGGGGCAGATACGCAGTATTTT	CASSVDGGADTQYF
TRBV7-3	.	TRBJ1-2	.	TGTGCCAGCAGCCCTACTGGCGCCCCCCCCGACGCTGGCTACACCTTC	CASSPTGAPPDAGYTF
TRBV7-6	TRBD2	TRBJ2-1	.	TGTGCCAGCGGAACTAGCGGGAGTAGAAATGAGCAGTTCTTC	CASGTSGSRNEQFF
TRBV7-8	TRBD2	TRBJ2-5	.	TGTGCCAGCAGCTTATATCCTAGCGGGGAGACCCAGTACTTC	CASSLYPSGETQYF
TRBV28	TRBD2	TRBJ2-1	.	TGTGCCAGCAGTCGACCACTCCGCGTTCAGGCGGGAGGTTCCTCCTACAATGAGCAGTTCTTC	CASSRPLRVQAGGSSYNEQFF
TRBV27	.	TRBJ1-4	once	TGTGCCAGCAAGGGGGTTGGAACTAATGAAAAACTGTTTTTT	CASKGVGTNEKLFF
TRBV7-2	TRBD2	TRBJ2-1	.	TGTGCCAGCAGATCGTCGGGGGGGCCCTACAATGAGCAGTTCTTC	CASRSSGGPYNEQFF
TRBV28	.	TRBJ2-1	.	TGTGCCAGCAGTCCCGTGAGGGAGGTGGATGAGCAGTTCTTC	CASSPVREVDEQFF
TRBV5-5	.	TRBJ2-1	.	TGTGCCAGCAGCTTTAGGGACGGACCCTACAATGAGCAGTTCTTC	CASSFRDGPYNEQFF
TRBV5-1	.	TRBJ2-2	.	TGCGCCAGCAGCTTAGCGGCCGGGGAGCTGTTTTTT	CASSLAAGELFF
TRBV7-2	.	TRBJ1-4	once	TGTGCCAGCAGCTTAGCAGCTGCAACTAATGAAAAACTGTTTTTT	CASSLAAATNEKLFF
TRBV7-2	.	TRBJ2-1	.	TGTGCCAGCAGCACCTTCCCCAATGAGCAGTTCTTC	CASSTFPNEQFF
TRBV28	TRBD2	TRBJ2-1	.	TGTGCCAGCAGGCTGGGACTAGCAGATACCAATGAGCAGTTCTTC	CASRLGLADTNEQFF
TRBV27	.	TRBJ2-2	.	TGTGCCAGCAGTTTGTCGGTTGGGGGGAACACCGGGGAGCTGTTTTTT	CASSLSVGGNTGELFF
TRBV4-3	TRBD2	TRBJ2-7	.	TGCGCCAGCAGCCAAGTTTCACGACTAGCGACTTACGAGCAGTACTTC	CASSQVSRLATYEQYF
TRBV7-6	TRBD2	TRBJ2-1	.	TGTGCCAGCAGCTTAAGTACCCCCGGGGGGTCCTACAATGAGCAGTTCTTC	CASSLSTPGGSYNEQFF
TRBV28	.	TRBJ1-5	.	TGTGCCAGCAGTGGTCTCCAGCCCCAGCATTTT	CASSGLQPQHF
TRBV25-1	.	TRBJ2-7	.	TGTGCCAGCAGTGCCCCGGGGAGCTACGAGCAGTACTTC	CASSAPGSYEQYF
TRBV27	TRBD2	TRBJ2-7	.	TGTGCCAGCGGTTCGGGACTAGCGGGATACGAGCAGTACTTC	CASGSGLAGYEQYF
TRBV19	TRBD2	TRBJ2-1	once	TGTGCCAGCGCTTATAGCGGGAGTAACAATGAGCAGTTCTTC	CASAYSGSNNEQFF
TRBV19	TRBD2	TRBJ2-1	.	TGTGCCAGTAGTACAAGCTTAGCGGGATCGTTTTACAATGAGCAGTTCTTC	CASSTSLAGSFYNEQFF